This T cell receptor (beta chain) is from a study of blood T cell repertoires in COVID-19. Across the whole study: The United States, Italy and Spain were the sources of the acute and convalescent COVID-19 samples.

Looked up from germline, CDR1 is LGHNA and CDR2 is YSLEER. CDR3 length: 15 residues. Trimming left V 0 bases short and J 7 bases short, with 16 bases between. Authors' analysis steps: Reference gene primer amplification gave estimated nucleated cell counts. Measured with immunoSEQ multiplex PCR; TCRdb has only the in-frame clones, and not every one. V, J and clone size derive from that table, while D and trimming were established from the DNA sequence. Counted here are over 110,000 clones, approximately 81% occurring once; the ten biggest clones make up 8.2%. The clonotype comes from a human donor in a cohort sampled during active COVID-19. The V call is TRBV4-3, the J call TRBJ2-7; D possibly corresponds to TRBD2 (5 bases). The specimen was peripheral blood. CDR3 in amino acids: CASSQDILGALEQYF. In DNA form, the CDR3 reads TGCGCCAGCAGCCAAGACATTTTGGGAGCGTTGGAGCAGTACTTC.